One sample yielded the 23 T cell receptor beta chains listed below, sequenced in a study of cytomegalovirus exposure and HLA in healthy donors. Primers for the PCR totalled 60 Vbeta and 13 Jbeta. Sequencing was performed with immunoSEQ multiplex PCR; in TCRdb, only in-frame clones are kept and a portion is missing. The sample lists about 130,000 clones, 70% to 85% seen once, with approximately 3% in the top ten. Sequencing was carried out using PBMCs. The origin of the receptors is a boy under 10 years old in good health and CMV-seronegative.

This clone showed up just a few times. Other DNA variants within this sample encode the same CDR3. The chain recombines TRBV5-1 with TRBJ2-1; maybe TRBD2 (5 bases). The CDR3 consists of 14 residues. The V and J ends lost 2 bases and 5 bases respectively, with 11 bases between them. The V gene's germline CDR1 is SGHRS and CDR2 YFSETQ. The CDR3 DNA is TGCGCCAGCAGCTTTCGGGGTAAAGACAATGAGCAGTTCTTC. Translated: CASSFRGKDNEQFF.

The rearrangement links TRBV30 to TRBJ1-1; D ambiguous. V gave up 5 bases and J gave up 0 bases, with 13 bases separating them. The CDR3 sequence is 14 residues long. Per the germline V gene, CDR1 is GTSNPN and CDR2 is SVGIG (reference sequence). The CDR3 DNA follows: TGTGCCTGGGGCAGGTGGTCCATGAACACTGAAGCTTTCTTT. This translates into CAWGRWSMNTEAFF.

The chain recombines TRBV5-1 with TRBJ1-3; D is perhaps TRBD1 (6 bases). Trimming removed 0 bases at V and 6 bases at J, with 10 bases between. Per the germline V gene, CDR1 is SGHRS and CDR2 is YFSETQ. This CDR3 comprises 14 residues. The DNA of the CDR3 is TGCGCCAGCAGCTTGGGACAGGTTGAAAACACCATATATTTT. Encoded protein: CASSLGQVENTIYF.

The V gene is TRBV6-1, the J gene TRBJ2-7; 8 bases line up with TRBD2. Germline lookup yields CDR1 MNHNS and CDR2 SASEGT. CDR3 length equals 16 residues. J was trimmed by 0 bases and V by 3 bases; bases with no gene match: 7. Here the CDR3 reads CASSEDTGTSSYEQYV. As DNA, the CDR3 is TGTGCCAGCAGTGAGGATACAGGGACTAGCTCCTACGAGCAGTACGTC.

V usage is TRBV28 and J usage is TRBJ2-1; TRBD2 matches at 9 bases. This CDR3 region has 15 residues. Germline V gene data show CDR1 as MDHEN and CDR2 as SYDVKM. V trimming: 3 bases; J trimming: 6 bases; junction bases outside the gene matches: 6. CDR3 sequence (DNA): TGTGCCAGCAGTTTGGGCGGGAGGGCCATCAATGAGCAGTTCTTC. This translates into CASSLGGRAINEQFF.

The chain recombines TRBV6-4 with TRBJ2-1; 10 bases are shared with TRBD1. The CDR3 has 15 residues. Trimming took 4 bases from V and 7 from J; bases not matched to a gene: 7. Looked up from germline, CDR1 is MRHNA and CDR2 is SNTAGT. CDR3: CASSAEGTGVNEQFF. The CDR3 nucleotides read TGTGCCAGCAGTGCTGAAGGGACAGGGGTGAATGAGCAGTTCTTC.

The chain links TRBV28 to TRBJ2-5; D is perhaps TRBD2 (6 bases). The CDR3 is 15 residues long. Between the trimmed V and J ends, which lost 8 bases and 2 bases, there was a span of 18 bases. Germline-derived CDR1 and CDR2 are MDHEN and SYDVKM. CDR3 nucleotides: TGTGCCAGCCGGAGTGGCGGGACCCTTCAAGAGACCCAGTACTTC. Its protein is CASRSGGTLQETQYF. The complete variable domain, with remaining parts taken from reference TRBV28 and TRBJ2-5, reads DVKVTQSSRYLVKRTGEKVFLECVQDMDHENMFWYRQDPGLGLRLIYFSYDVKMKEKGDIPEGYSVSREKKERFSLILESASTNQTSMYLCASRSGGTLQETQYFGPGTRLLVL.

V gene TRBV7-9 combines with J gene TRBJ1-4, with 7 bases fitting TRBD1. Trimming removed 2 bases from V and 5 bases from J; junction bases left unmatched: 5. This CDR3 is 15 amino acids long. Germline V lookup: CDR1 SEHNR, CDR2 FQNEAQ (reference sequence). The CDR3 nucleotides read TGTGCCAGCAGCTTACGAGGGACAGCAAATGAAAAACTGTTTTTT. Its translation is CASSLRGTANEKLFF.

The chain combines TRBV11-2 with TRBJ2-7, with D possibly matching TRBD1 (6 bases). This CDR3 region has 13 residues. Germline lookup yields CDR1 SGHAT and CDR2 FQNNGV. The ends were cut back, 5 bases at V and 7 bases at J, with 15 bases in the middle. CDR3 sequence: CASSPPDSWEQYF. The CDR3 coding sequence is TGTGCCAGCAGCCCACCGGACAGCTGGGAGCAGTACTTC.

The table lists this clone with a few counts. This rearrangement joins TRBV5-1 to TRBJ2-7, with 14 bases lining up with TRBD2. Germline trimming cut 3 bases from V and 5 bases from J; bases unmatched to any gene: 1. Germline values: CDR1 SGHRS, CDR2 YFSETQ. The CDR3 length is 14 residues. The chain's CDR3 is CASSSGLAGDEQYV. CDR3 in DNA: TGCGCCAGCAGCTCGGGACTAGCGGGAGACGAGCAGTACGTC.

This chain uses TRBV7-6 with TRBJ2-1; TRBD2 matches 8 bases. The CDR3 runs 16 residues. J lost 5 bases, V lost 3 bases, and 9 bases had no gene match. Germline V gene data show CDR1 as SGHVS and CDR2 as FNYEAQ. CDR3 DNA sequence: TGTGCCAGCAGCTTCTTTAGCGGGATGGGGGACAATGAGCAGTTCTTC. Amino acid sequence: CASSFFSGMGDNEQFF.

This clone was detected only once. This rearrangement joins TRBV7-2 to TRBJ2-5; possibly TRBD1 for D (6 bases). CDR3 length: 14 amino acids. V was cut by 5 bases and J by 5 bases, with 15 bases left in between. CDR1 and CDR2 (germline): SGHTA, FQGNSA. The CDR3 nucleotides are TGTGCCAGCAGCGCCCGAAGGGGGTGGGAGACCCAGTACTTC. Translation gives CASSARRGWETQYF.

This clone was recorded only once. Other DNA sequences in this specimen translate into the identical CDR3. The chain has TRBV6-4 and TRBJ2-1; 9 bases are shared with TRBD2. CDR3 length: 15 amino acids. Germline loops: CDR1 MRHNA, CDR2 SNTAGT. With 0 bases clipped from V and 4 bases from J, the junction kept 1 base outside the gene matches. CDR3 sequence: CASSDSSGSYNEQFF. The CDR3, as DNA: TGTGCCAGCAGTGACTCTAGCGGGAGTTACAATGAGCAGTTCTTC.

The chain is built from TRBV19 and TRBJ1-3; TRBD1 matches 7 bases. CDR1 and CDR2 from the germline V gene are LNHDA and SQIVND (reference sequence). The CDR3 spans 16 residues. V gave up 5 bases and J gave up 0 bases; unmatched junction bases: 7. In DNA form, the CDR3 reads TGTGCCAGTAGTGACCGACAGGGCTTCTCTGGAAACACCATATATTTT. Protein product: CASSDRQGFSGNTIYF.

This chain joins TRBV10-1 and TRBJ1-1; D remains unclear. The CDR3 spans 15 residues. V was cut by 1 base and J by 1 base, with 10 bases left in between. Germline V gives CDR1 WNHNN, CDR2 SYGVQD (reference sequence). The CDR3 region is CASSEYSEPNTEAFF. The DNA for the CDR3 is TGCGCCAGCAGTGAGTACTCTGAACCGAACACTGAAGCTTTCTTT.

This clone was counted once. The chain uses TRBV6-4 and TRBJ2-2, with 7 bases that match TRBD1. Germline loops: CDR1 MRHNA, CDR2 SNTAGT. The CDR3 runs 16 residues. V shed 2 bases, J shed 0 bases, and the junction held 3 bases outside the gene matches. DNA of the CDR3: TGTGCCAGCAGTGACGGGCAGGGGGCGAACACCGGGGAGCTGTTTTTT. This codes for CASSDGQGANTGELFF.

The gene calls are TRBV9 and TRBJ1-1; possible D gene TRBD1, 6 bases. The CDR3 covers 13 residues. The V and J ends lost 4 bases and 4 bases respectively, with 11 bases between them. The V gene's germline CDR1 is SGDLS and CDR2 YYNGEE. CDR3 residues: CASSFSRGTEAFF. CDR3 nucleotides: TGTGCCAGCAGCTTCTCCAGGGGCACTGAAGCTTTCTTT.

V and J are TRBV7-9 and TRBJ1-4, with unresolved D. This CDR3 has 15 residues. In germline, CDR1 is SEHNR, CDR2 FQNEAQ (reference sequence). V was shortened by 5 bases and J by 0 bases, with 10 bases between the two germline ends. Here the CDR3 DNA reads TGTGCCAGCAGCGCACAGTACCCAACTAATGAAAAACTGTTTTTT. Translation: CASSAQYPTNEKLFF.

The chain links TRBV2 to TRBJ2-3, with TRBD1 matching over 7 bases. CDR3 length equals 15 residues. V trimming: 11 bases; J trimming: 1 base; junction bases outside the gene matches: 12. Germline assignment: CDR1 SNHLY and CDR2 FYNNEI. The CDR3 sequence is CAGSKTGLGTDTQYF. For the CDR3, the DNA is TGTGCCGGGTCAAAGACAGGGCTTGGCACAGATACGCAGTATTTT.

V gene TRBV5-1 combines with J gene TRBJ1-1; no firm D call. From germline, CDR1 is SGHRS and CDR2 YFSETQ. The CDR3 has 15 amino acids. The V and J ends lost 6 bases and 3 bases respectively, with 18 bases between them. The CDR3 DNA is TGCGCCAGCACCCCCCCGAGGACTGGGGACACTGAAGCTTTCTTT. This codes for CASTPPRTGDTEAFF.

Here the CDR3 DNA reads TGTGCCAGCAGAAGGGACTTCCGAGCGGATACGCAGTATTTT. Amino acid sequence: CASRRDFRADTQYF. The V call is TRBV7-8, the J call TRBJ2-3, with a possible D match to TRBD2 (6 bases). The CDR3 is made up of 14 amino acids. V shed 6 bases and J shed 6 bases, with 16 bases lying between them. CDR1 SGHVS and CDR2 FQNEAQ come from the germline V gene.

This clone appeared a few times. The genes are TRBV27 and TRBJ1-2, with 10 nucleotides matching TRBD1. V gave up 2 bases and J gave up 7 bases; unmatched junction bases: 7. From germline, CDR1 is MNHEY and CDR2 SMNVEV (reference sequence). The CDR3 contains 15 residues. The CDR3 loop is CASSLDRGRTFGYTF. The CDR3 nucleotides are TGTGCCAGCAGTTTAGACAGGGGGCGCACCTTTGGCTACACCTTC.

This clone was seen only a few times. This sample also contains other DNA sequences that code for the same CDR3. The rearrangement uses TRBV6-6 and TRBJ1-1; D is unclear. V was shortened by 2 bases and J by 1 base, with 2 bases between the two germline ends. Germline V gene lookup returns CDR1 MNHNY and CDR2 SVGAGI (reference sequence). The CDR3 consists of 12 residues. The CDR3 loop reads CASSYRNTEAFF. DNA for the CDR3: TGTGCCAGCAGTTACCGGAACACTGAAGCTTTCTTT.